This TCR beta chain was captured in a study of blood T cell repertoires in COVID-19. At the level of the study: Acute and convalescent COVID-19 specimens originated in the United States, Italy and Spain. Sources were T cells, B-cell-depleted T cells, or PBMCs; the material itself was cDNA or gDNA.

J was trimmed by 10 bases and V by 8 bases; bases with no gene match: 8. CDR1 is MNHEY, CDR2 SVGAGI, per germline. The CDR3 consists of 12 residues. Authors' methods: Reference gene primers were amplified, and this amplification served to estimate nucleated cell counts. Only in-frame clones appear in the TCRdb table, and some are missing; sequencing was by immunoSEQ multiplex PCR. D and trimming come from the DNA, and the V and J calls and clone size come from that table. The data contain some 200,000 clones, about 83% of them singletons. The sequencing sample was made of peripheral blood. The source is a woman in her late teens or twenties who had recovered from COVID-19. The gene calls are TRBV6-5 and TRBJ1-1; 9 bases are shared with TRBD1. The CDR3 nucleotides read TGTGCCAGCGCGGGACAGGGAGAAGGAGCTTTCTTT. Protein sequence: CASAGQGEGAFF.